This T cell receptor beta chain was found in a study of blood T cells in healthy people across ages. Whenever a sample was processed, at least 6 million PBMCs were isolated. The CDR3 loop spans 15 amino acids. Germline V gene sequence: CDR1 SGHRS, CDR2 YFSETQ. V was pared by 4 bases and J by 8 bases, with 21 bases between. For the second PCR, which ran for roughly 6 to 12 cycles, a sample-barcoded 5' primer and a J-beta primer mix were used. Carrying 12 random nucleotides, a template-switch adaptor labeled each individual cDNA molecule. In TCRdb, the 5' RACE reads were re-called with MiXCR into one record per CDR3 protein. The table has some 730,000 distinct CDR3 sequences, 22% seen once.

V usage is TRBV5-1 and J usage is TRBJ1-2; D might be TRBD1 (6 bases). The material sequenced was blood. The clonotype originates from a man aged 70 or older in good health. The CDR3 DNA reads TGCGCCAGCAGCCTGATCGCAGGGGAGGAAGGGGGCTACACCTTC. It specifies CASSLIAGEEGGYTF.